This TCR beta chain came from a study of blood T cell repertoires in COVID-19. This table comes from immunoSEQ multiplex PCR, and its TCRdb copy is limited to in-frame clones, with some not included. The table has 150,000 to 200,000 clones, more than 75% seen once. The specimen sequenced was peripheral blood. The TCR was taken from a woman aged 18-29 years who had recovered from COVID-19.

The CDR3 sequence: CASSEPRRLSMTGNNQPQHF. CDR3 DNA sequence: TGTGCCAGCAGTGAACCTCGGAGACTTTCGATGACAGGGAACAATCAGCCCCAGCATTTT. The chain couples TRBV6-1 to TRBJ1-5; 7 bases match TRBD1. The CDR3 loop spans 20 amino acids. Germline trimming cut 2 bases from V and 3 bases from J; bases unmatched to any gene: 19. Germline V gene data show CDR1 as MNHNS and CDR2 as SASEGT.